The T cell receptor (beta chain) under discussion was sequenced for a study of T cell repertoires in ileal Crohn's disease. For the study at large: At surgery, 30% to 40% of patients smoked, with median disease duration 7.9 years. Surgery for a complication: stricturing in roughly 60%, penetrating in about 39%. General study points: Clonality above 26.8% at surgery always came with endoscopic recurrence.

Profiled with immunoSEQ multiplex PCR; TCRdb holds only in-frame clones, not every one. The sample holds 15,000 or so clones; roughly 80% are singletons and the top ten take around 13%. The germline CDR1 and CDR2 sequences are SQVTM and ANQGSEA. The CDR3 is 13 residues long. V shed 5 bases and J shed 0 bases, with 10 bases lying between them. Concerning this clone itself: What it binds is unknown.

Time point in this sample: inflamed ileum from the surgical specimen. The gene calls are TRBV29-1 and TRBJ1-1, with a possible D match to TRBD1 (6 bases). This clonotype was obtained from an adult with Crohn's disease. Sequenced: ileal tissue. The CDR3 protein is CSVRGRVNTEAFF. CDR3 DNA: TGCAGCGTTCGGGGGCGGGTGAACACTGAAGCTTTCTTT.